This is a list of T cell receptor beta chains from one sample in a study of T cells after posttransplantation cyclophosphamide. The protocol was immunoSEQ multiplex PCR, while the TCRdb copy is restricted to in-frame clones and leaves out a portion. The sample contains tens of thousands of clones, about 92% of which appear only once. The sequencing used PBMCs, collected about 64 days after allogeneic stem cell transplant with posttransplant cyclophosphamide. These receptor sequences come from a male patient aged 60 to 75 who received an allogeneic stem cell transplant from a related donor and was CMV-positive. The T cells may come from the graft donor. CDR3s include the opening cysteine and the closing phenylalanine or tryptophan. D genes are given only for firm matches. Rows may omit the clone size; those that give it use once, few, many or a size class.

d_gene: NA; abundance: NA; v_gene: TRBV2; len: 14; j_gene: TRBJ1-5; CDR3nt: TGTGCCAGCATCGCCAGTGGTAGCAATCAGCCCCAGCATTTT; CDR3aa: CASIASGSNQPQHF
d_gene: NA; abundance: NA; v_gene: TRBV5-1; len: 16; j_gene: TRBJ1-1; CDR3nt: TGCGCCAGCAGCTTGGCCTGGAAAGGGGTGAACGCTGAAGCTTTCTTT; CDR3aa: CASSLAWKGVNAEAFF
d_gene: TRBD1; abundance: NA; v_gene: TRBV5-1; len: 15; j_gene: TRBJ1-5; CDR3nt: TGCGCCAGCAGCTTGGCGACAGGGCTGGGTCAGCCCCAGCATTTT; CDR3aa: CASSLATGLGQPQHF
d_gene: TRBD1; abundance: NA; v_gene: TRBV11-3; len: 16; j_gene: TRBJ2-2; CDR3nt: TGTGCCAGCAGCCCCAAGGACAGGGGTGACGCCGGGGAGCTGTTTTTT; CDR3aa: CASSPKDRGDAGELFF
d_gene: NA; abundance: once; v_gene: TRBV6-5; len: 16; j_gene: TRBJ1-2; CDR3nt: TGTGCCAGCAGTTACTCGGTTACCTCAAGACTTTATGGCTACACCTTC; CDR3aa: CASSYSVTSRLYGYTF
d_gene: NA; abundance: NA; v_gene: TRBV5-1; len: 15; j_gene: TRBJ1-2; CDR3nt: TGCGCCAGCAGCTTGGCCTTGGGGGGACTCTATGGCTACACCTTC; CDR3aa: CASSLALGGLYGYTF
d_gene: TRBD2; abundance: NA; v_gene: TRBV29-1; len: 16; j_gene: TRBJ2-3; CDR3nt: TGCAGCGTACGGACTAGCGGGGTTACTAGCACAGATACGCAGTATTTT; CDR3aa: CSVRTSGVTSTDTQYF
d_gene: TRBD2; abundance: NA; v_gene: TRBV18; len: 16; j_gene: TRBJ2-2; CDR3nt: TGTGCCAGCTCACAGGAGCGGGGGACGAACACCGGGGAGCTGTTTTTT; CDR3aa: CASSQERGTNTGELFF
d_gene: NA; abundance: NA; v_gene: TRBV27; len: 14; j_gene: TRBJ2-7; CDR3nt: TGTGCCAGCAGTTTAGGGCAGTTCTCCTACGAGCAGTACTTC; CDR3aa: CASSLGQFSYEQYF
d_gene: NA; abundance: NA; v_gene: TRBV10-2; len: 15; j_gene: TRBJ1-3; CDR3nt: TGCGCCAGCAGTCGACAGTTATACTCTGGAAACACCATATATTTT; CDR3aa: CASSRQLYSGNTIYF
d_gene: NA; abundance: NA; v_gene: TRBV5-4; len: 14; j_gene: TRBJ2-3; CDR3nt: TGTGCCAGCAGCTCAGCGAAAAGCACAGATACGCAGTATTTT; CDR3aa: CASSSAKSTDTQYF
d_gene: NA; abundance: NA; v_gene: TRBV5-1; len: 13; j_gene: TRBJ2-5; CDR3nt: TGCGCCAGCAGCTTGGGGAACGGGGAGACCCAGTACTTC; CDR3aa: CASSLGNGETQYF
d_gene: NA; abundance: NA; v_gene: TRBV6-5; len: 15; j_gene: TRBJ1-2; CDR3nt: TGTGCCAGCAGTGTGCAACAGGGTTCGGCGGACGGCTACACCTTC; CDR3aa: CASSVQQGSADGYTF
d_gene: TRBD1; abundance: NA; v_gene: TRBV7-9; len: 15; j_gene: TRBJ1-4; CDR3nt: TGTGCCAGCAGCTTAGTAACAGGGGTAGACGAAAAACTGTTTTTT; CDR3aa: CASSLVTGVDEKLFF
d_gene: TRBD1; abundance: NA; v_gene: TRBV30; len: 14; j_gene: TRBJ2-7; CDR3nt: TGTGCCTGGAGGCGGGTAGGGGGCTTATACGAGCAGTACTTC; CDR3aa: CAWRRVGGLYEQYF
d_gene: NA; abundance: once; v_gene: TRBV29-1; len: 16; j_gene: TRBJ2-6; CDR3nt: TGCAGCGTTGTTTGGCCGATCAGCTCTGGGGCCAACGTCCTGACTTTC; CDR3aa: CSVVWPISSGANVLTF
d_gene: TRBD1; abundance: NA; v_gene: TRBV6-5; len: 14; j_gene: TRBJ2-7; CDR3nt: TGTGCCAGCACCCCGACAGGGTCGGACTACGAGCAGTACTTC; CDR3aa: CASTPTGSDYEQYF
d_gene: TRBD1; abundance: NA; v_gene: TRBV6-1; len: 13; j_gene: TRBJ1-1; CDR3nt: TGTGCCAGCAGTGAGGGGACAGTTACTGAAGCTTTCTTT; CDR3aa: CASSEGTVTEAFF
d_gene: NA; abundance: NA; v_gene: TRBV30; len: 17; j_gene: TRBJ1-5; CDR3nt: TGTGCCTGGAGTGTGTCTCAGATATCCTTTAGCAATCAGCCCCAGCATTTT; CDR3aa: CAWSVSQISFSNQPQHF
d_gene: TRBD1; abundance: NA; v_gene: TRBV2; len: 13; j_gene: TRBJ1-2; CDR3nt: TGTGCCAGCAGTACCCAGGGGGCGCGTGGCTACACCTTC; CDR3aa: CASSTQGARGYTF
d_gene: NA; abundance: NA; v_gene: TRBV15; len: 15; j_gene: TRBJ1-5; CDR3nt: TGTGCCACCAGCAGAGGGGGAGAAAGCAATCAGCCCCAGCATTTT; CDR3aa: CATSRGGESNQPQHF
d_gene: NA; abundance: NA; v_gene: TRBV2; len: 16; j_gene: TRBJ1-1; CDR3nt: TGTGCCAGCCCGCGGGGTGCGCAAAGGGAGAACACTGAAGCTTTCTTT; CDR3aa: CASPRGAQRENTEAFF